The TCR beta chain under discussion was sequenced for a study of blood T cell repertoires in COVID-19. Germline CDR1 is MDHEN and CDR2 is SYDVKM. The CDR3 has 15 residues. V lost 5 bases and J lost 7; bases outside the gene matches: 10. The data were produced by immunoSEQ multiplex PCR, yet TCRdb's version contains in-frame clones alone and is incomplete. The sample yields roughly 220,000 clones, about 81% seen once. The Seattle patients joined while their infection was active and were tracked longitudinally afterward. The chain joins TRBV28 to TRBJ1-3; 8 bases match TRBD1. Sample: peripheral blood. This sequence originates from a woman older than 75 with COVID-19, enrolled during active disease. CDR3 coding DNA: TGTGCCAGCAGTCCCATCGGACAGGGTGTTAACACCATATATTTT. This encodes CASSPIGQGVNTIYF.